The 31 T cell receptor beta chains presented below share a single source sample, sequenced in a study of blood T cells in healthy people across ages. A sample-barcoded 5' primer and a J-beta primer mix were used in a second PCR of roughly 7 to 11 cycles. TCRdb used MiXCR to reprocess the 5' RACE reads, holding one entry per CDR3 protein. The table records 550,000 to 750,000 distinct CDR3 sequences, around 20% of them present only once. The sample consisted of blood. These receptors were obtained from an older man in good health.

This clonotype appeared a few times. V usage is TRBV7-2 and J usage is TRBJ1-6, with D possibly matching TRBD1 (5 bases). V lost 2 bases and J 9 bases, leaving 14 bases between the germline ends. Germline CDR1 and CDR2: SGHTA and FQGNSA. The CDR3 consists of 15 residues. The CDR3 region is CASSLISGGGSPLHF. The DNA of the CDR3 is TGTGCCAGCAGCTTAATCTCGGGGGGGGGTTCACCCCTCCACTTT.

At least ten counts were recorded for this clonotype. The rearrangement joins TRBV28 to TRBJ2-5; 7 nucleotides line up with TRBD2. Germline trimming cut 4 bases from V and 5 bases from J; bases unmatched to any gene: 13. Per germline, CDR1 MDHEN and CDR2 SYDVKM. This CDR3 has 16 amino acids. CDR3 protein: CASSSLTSAGHETQYF. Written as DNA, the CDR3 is TGTGCCAGCAGTTCCCTTACTAGCGCAGGGCACGAGACCCAGTACTTC.

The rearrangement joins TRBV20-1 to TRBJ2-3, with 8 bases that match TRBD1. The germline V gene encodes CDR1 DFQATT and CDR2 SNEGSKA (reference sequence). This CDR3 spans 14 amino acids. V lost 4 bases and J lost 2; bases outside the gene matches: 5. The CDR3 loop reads CSATTTGDTDTQYF. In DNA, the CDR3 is TGCAGTGCTACCACGACAGGGGACACAGATACGCAGTATTTT.

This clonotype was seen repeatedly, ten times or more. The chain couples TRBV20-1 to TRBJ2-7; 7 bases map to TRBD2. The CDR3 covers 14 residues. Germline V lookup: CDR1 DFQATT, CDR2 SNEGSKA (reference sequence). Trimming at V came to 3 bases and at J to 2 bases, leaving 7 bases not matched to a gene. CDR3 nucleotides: TGCAGTGCTAGTCCGTCGGGAGGAACCTACGAGCAGTACTTC. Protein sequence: CSASPSGGTYEQYF.

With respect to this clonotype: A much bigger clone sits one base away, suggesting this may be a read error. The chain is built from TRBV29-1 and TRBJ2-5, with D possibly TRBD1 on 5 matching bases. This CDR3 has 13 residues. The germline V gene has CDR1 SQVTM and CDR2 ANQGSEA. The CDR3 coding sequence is TGCAGCGTTAAGGACATGTACCAAGTGACCCAGTACTTC. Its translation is CSVKDMYQVTQYF.

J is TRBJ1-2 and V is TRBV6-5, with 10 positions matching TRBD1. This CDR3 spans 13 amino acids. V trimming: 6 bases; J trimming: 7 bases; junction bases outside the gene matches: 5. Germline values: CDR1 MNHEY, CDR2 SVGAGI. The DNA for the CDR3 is TGTGCCAGCAGAAAAGGACAGGGGGGTGGCTACACCTTC. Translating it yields CASRKGQGGGYTF.

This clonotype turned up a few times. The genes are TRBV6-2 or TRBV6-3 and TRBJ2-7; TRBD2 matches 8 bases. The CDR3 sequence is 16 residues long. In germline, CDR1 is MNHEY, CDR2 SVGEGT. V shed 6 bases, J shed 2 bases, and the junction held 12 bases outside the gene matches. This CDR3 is CASSGPVAGFAYEQYF. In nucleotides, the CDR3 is TGTGCCAGCAGCGGGCCTGTAGCGGGATTCGCCTACGAGCAGTACTTC.

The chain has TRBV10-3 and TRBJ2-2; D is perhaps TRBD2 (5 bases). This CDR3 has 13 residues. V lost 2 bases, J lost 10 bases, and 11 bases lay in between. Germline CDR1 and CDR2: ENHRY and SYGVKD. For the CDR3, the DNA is TGTGCCATCAGTGAGGCGGACTTTGAGGAGCTGTTTTTT. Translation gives CAISEADFEELFF.

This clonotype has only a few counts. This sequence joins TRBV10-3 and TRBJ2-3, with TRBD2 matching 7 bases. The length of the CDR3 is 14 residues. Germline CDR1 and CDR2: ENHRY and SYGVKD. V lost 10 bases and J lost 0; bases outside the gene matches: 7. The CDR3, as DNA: TGTGCCACCCTAGCGGAACTAAGCACAGATACGCAGTATTTT. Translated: CATLAELSTDTQYF.

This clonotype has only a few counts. The CDR3 coding sequence is TGTGCCAGCAGTTACCGTAAAGGCTATGGCTACACCTTC. Protein sequence: CASSYRKGYGYTF. The genes are TRBV6-2 or TRBV6-3 and TRBJ1-2; unclear D gene. In germline, CDR1 is MNHEY, CDR2 SVGEGT. V was shortened by 2 bases and J by 4 bases, with 8 bases between the two germline ends. This CDR3 is built from 13 residues.

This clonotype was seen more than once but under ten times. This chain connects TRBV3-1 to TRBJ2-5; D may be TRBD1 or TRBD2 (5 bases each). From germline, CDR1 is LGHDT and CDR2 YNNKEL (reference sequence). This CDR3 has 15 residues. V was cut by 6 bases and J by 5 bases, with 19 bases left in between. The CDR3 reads CASSSIPGPLETQYF. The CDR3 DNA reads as TGTGCCAGCAGTTCAATACCGGGACCCCTGGAGACCCAGTACTTC.

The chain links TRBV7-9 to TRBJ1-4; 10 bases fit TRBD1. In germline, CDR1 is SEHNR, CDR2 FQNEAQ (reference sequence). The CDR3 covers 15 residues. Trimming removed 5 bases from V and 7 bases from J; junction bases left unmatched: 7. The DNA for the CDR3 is TGTGCCAGCAGCCACTCCGGGACAGGGGTTGAAAAACTGTTTTTT. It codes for CASSHSGTGVEKLFF.

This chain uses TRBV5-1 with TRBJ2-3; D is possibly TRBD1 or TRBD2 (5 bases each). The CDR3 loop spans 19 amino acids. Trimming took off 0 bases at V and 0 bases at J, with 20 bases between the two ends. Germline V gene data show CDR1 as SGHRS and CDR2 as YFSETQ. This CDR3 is CASSLDTMGVGWSTDTQYF. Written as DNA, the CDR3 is TGCGCCAGCAGCTTGGATACTATGGGGGTAGGATGGAGCACAGATACGCAGTATTTT.

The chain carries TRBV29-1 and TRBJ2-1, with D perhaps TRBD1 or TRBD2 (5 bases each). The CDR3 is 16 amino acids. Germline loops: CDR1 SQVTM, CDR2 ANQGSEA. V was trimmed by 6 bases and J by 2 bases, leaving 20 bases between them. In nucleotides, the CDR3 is TGCAGCGTAAGGGGAGAGAACAGCGACCCCTACAATGAGCAGTTCTTC. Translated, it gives CSVRGENSDPYNEQFF.

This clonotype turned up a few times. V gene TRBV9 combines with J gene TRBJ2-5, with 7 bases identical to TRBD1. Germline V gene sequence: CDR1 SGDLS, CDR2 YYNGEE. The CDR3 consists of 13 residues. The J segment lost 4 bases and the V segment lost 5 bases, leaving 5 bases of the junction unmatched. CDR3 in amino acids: CASSDYRGETQYF. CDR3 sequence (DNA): TGTGCCAGCAGTGATTACAGGGGAGAGACCCAGTACTTC.

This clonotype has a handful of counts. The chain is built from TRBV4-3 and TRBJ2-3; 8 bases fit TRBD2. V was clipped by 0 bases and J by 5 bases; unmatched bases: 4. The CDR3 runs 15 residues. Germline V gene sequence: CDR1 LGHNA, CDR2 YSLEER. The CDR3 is CASSQEAGGRDTQYF. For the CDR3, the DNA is TGCGCCAGCAGCCAAGAGGCGGGAGGTAGAGATACGCAGTATTTT.

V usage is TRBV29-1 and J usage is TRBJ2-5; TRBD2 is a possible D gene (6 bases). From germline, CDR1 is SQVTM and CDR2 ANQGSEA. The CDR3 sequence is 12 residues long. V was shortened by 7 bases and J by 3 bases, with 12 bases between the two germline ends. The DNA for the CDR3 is TGCAGCGGGGTATCGGGGGAAGAGACCCAGTACTTC. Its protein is CSGVSGEETQYF.

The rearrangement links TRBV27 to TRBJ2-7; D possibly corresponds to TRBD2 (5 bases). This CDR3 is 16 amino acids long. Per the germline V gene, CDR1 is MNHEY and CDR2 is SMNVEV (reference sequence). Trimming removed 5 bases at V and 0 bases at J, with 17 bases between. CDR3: CASSPRTLRSSYEQYF. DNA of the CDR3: TGTGCCAGCAGTCCTCGGACTCTTCGCAGCTCCTACGAGCAGTACTTC.

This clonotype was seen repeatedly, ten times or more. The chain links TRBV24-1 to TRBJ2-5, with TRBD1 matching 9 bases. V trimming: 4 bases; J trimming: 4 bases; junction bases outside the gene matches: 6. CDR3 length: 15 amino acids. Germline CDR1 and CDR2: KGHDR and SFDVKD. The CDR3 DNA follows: TGTGCCACCAGTGACTCCGGGACAGGGCGAGAGACCCAGTACTTC. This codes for CATSDSGTGRETQYF.

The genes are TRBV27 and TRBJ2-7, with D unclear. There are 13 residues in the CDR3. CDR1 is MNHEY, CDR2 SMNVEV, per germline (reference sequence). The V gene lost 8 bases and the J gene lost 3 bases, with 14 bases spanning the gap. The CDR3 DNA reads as TGTGCCAGCGGCGCACAGATTTTCTACGAGCAGTACTTC. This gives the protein CASGAQIFYEQYF.

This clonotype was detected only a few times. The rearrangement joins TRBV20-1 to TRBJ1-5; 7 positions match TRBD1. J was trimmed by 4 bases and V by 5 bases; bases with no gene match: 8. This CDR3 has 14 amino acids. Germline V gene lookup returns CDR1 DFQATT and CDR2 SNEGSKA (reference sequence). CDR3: CSALFGTVNQPQHF. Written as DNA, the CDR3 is TGCAGTGCTCTCTTCGGGACAGTGAATCAGCCCCAGCATTTT.

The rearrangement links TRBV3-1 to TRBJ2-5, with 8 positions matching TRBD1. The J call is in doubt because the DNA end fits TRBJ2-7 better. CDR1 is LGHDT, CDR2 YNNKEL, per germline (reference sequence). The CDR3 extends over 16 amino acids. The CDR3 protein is CASSQNPTGATYEQYF. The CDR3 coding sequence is TGTGCCAGCAGCCAAAACCCGACAGGGGCCACCTACGAGCAGTACTTC.

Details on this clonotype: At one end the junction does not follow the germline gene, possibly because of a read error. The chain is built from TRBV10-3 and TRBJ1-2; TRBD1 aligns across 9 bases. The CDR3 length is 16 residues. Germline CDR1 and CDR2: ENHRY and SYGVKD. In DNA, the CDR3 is TGTGCCATCAGTTCCGGGACAGGGAGTACAGTTTATGACTACACCTTC. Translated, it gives CAISSGTGSTVYDYTF.

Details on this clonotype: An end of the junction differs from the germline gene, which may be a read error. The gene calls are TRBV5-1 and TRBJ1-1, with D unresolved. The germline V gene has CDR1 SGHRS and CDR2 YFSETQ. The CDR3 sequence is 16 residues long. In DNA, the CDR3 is TGCGCCAGCAGCTTGGGGACCATGGACTTCAACACTGAAGCTTTCTTC. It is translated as CASSLGTMDFNTEAFF.

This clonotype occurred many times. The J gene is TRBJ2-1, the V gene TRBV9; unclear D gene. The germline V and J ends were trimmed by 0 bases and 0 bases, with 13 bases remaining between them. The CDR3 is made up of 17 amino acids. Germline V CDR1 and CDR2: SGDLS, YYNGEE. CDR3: CASSVDPGGSSYNEQFF. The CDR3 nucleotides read TGTGCCAGCAGCGTAGACCCGGGCGGAAGCTCCTACAATGAGCAGTTCTTC.

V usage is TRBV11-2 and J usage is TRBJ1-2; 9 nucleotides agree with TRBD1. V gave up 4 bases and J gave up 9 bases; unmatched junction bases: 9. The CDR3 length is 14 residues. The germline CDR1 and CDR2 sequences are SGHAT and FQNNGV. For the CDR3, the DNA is TGTGCCAGCAGCTCGCCGGGACAGGGTTGGCGCTACACCTTC. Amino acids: CASSSPGQGWRYTF.

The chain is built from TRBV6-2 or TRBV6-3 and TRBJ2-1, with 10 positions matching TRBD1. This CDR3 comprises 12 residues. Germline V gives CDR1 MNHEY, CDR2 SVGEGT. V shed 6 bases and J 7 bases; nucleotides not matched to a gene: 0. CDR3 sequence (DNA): TGTGCCAGCAGGGACAGGGGGAATGAGCAGTTCTTC. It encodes CASRDRGNEQFF.

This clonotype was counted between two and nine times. The CDR3: CSARFSNEQFF. The DNA of the CDR3 is TGCAGTGCTAGATTCTCCAATGAGCAGTTCTTC. The chain recombines TRBV20-1 with TRBJ2-1; no firm D call. This CDR3 has 11 amino acids. The V gene lost 2 bases and the J gene lost 6 bases, with 5 bases spanning the gap. The germline gives CDR1 DFQATT, CDR2 SNEGSKA (reference sequence).

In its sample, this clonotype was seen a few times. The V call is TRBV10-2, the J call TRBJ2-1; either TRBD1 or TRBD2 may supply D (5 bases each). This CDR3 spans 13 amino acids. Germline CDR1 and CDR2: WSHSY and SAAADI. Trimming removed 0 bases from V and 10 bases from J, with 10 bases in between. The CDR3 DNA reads TGCGCCAGCAGTGAGTCGAGGGGCAGGGAGCAGTTCTTC. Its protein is CASSESRGREQFF.

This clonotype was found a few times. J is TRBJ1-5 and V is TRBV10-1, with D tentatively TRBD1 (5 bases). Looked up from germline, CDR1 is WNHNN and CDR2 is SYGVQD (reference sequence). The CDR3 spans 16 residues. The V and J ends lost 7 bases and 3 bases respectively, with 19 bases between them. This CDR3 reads CASILLRDGYNQPQHF. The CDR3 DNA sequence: TGCGCCAGCATACTCCTCCGGGACGGCTACAATCAGCCCCAGCATTTT.

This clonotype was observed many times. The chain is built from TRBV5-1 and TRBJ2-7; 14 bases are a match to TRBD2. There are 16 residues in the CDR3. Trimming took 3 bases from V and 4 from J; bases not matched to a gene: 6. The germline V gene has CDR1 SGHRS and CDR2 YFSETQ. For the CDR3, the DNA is TGCGCCAGCAGCTCGGGACTAGCGGGAGCCCAGTACGAGCAGTACTTC. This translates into CASSSGLAGAQYEQYF.